One and the same sample provided the 5 T cell receptor beta chains below, sequenced in a study of blood T cell repertoires in COVID-19. Generated by immunoSEQ multiplex PCR, the TCRdb table keeps only in-frame clones and is missing some. Of 150,000 to 190,000 clones in the sample, approximately 82% are singletons; the top ten hold about 8.9%. The sequenced sample consisted of peripheral blood. The receptors were sampled from a woman between 50 and 59 years old with acute or convalescent COVID-19.

The chain couples TRBV5-1 to TRBJ2-4; 13 bases fit TRBD2. This CDR3 comprises 15 residues. V shed 3 bases, J shed 11 bases, and the junction held 8 bases outside the gene matches. CDR1 is SGHRS and CDR2 is YFSETQ in the germline V gene. CDR3 DNA: TGCGCCAGCAGCTGGGACGGACTAGCGGGGGTCGTTCAGTACTTC. This codes for CASSWDGLAGVVQYF.

This sequence joins TRBV7-6 and TRBJ1-3; 8 nucleotides agree with TRBD1. CDR1 is SGHVS and CDR2 is FNYEAQ in the germline V gene. This CDR3 comprises 15 residues. The ends lost 0 bases at V and 4 bases at J; junction bases unmatched: 2. CDR3 in DNA: TGTGCCAGCAGCTTAGCGGGGACAGGAGGAAACACCATATATTTT. Translation gives CASSLAGTGGNTIYF.

J is TRBJ1-1 and V is TRBV4-1; D is possibly TRBD1 (5 bases). V gave up 8 bases and J gave up 1 base, with 17 bases separating them. CDR1 is MGHRA and CDR2 is YSYEKL in the germline V gene. The CDR3 extends over 15 amino acids. As DNA, the CDR3 is TGCGCCAGCCAGTTAGGTTACCAGGGGAACACTGAAGCTTTCTTT. This sequence encodes CASQLGYQGNTEAFF.

This sequence joins TRBV5-1 and TRBJ2-3; TRBD2 matches at 13 bases. V was clipped by 4 bases and J by 4 bases; unmatched bases: 6. The CDR3 is made up of 16 amino acids. In germline, CDR1 is SGHRS, CDR2 YFSETQ. The DNA for the CDR3 is TGCGCCAGCAGCCCCCCGACTAGCGGGGGGTCAGATACGCAGTATTTT. This translates into CASSPPTSGGSDTQYF.

This chain joins TRBV7-8 and TRBJ2-3; no clear D. The CDR3 length is 11 residues. V lost 4 bases to trimming and J lost 4 bases, with 3 bases between them. From germline, CDR1 is SGHVS and CDR2 FQNEAQ. The CDR3 sequence: CASSSSDTQYF. CDR3 nucleotide sequence: TGTGCCAGCAGCTCATCAGATACGCAGTATTTT.